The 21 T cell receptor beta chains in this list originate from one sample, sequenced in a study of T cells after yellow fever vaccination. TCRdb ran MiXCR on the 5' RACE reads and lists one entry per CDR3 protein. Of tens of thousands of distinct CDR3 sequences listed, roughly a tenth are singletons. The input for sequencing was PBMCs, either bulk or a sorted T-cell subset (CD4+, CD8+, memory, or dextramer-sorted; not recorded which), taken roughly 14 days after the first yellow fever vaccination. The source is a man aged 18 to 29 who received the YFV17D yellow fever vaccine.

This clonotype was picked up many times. CDR3 bases: TGTGCCAGCAGCTTAGCGCTGACAGCGGGGGACTCCTACGAGCAGTACTTC. This encodes CASSLALTAGDSYEQYF. The chain uses TRBV7-2 and TRBJ2-7, with 8 positions matching TRBD2. V shed 0 bases and J 0 bases; nucleotides not matched to a gene: 7. The germline gives CDR1 SGHTA, CDR2 FQGNSA. The CDR3 length is 17 residues.

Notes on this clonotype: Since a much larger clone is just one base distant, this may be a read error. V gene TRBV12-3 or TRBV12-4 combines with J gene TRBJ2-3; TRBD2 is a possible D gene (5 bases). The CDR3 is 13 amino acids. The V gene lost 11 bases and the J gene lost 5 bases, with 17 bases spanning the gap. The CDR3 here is CASSAVLLDTQYF. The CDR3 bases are TGTGCCTCCTCAGCGGTGCTATTAGATACGCAGTATTTT.

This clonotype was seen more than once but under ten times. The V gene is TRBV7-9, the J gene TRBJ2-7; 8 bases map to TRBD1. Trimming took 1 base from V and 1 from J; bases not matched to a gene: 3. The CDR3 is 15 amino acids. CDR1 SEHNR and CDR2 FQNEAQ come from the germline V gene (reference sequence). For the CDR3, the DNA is TGTGCCAGCAGCTTAGGCGGGACAGGTTCCTACGAGCAGTACGTC. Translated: CASSLGGTGSYEQYV.

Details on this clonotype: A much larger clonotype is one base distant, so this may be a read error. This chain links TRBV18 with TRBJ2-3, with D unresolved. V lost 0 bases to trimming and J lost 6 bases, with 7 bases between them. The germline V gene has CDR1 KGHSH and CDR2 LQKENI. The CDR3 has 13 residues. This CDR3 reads CASSPPAWDTQYF. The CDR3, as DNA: TGTGCCAGCTCACCACCCGCGTGGGATACGCAGTATTTT.

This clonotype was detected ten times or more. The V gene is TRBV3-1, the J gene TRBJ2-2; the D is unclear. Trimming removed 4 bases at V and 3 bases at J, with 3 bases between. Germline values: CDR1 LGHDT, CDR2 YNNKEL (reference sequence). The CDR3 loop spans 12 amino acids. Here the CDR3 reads CASSRHTGELFF. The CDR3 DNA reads TGTGCCAGCAGCCGTCACACCGGGGAGCTGTTTTTT.

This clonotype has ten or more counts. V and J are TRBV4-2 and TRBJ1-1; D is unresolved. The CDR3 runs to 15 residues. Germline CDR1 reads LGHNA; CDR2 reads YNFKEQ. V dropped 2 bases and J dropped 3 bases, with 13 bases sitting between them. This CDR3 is CASSQSLGVYTEAFF. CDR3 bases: TGTGCCAGCAGCCAATCTCTCGGGGTGTACACTGAAGCTTTCTTT.

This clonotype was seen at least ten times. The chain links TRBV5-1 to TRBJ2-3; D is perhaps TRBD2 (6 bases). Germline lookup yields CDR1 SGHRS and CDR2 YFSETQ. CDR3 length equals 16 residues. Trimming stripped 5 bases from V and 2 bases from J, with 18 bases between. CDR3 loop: CASRRVGGLNTDTQYF. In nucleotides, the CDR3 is TGCGCCAGCAGGAGGGTCGGGGGATTGAACACAGATACGCAGTATTTT.

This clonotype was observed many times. The chain's CDR3 is CASSPTGGPSDTQYF. The CDR3 coding sequence is TGTGCCAGCAGTCCCACGGGGGGGCCATCAGATACGCAGTATTTT. This chain links TRBV6-1 with TRBJ2-3, with 8 bases aligning to TRBD2. Trimming took 5 bases from V and 4 from J; bases not matched to a gene: 8. The germline V gene has CDR1 MNHNS and CDR2 SASEGT. This CDR3 is built from 15 residues.

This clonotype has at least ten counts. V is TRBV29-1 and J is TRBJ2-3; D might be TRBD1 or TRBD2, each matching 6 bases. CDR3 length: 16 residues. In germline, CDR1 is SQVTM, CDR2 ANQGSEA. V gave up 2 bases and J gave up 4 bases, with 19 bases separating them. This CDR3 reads CSVELGAEGVADTQYF. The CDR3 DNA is TGCAGCGTTGAACTGGGAGCGGAGGGGGTCGCAGATACGCAGTATTTT.

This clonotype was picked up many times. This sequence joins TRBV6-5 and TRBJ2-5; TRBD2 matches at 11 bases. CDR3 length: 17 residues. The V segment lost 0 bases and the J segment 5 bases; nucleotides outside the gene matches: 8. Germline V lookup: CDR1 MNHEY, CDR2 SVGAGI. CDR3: CASSYSSSGGARETQYF. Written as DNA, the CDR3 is TGTGCCAGCAGTTACTCAAGTAGCGGGGGGGCCCGTGAGACCCAGTACTTC.

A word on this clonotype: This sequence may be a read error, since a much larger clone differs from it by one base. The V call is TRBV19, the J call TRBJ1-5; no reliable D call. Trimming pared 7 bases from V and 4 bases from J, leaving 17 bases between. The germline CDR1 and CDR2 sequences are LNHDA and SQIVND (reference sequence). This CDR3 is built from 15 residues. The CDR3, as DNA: TGTGCCAGTAAGGAGTCGCCTGTTAGGAATCAGCCCCAGCATTTT. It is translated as CASKESPVRNQPQHF.

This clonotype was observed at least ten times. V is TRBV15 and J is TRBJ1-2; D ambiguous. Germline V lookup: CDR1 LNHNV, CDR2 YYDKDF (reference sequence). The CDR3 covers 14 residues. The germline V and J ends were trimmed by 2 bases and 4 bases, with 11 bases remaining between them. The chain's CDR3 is CATSRTTPGYGYTF. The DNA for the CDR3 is TGTGCCACCAGCAGAACCACCCCAGGCTATGGCTACACCTTC.

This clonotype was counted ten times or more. CDR3 sequence reads: CASSRTGGEQYF. CDR3 DNA: TGCGCCAGCAGCCGAACAGGGGGTGAGCAGTACTTC. J is TRBJ2-7 and V is TRBV4-1; 8 nucleotides match TRBD1. Germline V gives CDR1 MGHRA, CDR2 YSYEKL. CDR3 length: 12 residues. The J segment lost 7 bases and the V segment lost 4 bases, leaving 3 bases of the junction unmatched.

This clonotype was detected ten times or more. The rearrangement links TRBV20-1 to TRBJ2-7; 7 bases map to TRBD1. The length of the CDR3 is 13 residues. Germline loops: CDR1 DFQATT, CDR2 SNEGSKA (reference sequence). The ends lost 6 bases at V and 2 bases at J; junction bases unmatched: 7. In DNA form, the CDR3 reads TGCAGTGCCTTGACGCAGGGGGCCTACGAGCAGTACTTC. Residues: CSALTQGAYEQYF.

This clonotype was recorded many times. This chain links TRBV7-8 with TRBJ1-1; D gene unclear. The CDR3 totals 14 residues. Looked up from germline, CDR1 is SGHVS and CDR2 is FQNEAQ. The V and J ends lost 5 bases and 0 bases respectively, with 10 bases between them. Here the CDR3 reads CASSIHPMNTEAFF. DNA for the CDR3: TGTGCCAGCAGCATACATCCCATGAACACTGAAGCTTTCTTT.

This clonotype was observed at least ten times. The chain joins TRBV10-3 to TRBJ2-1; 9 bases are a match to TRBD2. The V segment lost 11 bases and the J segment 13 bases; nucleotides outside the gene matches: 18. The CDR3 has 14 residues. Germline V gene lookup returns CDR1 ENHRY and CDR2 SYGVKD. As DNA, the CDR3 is TGTGCCCTAAGTTCGGCGGGGGGGCCCGCCCCACAGTTCTTC. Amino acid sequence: CALSSAGGPAPQFF.

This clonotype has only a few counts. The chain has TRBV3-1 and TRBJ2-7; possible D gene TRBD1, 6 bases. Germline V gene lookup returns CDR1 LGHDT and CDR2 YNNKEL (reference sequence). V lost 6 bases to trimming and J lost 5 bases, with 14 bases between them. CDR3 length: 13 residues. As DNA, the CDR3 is TGTGCCAGCAGTCTACAGGGTTTGCACGAGCAGTACTTC. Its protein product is CASSLQGLHEQYF.

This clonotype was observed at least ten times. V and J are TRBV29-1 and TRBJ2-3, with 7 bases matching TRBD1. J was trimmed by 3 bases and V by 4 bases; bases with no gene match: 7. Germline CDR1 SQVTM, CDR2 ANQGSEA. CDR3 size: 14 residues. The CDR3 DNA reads TGCAGCGTTGCACTGACAGGGACGACAGATACGCAGTATTTT. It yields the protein CSVALTGTTDTQYF.

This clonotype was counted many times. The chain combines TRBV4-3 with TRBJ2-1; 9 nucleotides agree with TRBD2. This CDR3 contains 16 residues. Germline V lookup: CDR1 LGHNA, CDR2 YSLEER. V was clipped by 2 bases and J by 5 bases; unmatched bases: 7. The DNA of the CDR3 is TGCGCCAGCAGCCAATCCCTCGCGGGGGGGCACAATGAGCAGTTCTTC. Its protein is CASSQSLAGGHNEQFF.

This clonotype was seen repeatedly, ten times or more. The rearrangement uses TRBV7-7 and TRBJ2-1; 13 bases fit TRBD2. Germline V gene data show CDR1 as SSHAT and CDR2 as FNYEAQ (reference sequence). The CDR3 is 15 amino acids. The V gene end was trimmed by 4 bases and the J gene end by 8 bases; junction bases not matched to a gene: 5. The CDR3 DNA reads TGTGCCAGCAGCTCACTAGCGGGGGGGCCCGATGAGCAGTTCTTC. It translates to CASSSLAGGPDEQFF.

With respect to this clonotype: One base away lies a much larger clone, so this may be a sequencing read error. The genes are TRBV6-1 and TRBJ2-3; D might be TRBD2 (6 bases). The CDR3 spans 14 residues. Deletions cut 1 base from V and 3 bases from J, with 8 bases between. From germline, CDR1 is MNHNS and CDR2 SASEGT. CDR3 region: CASSEGLVTDTQYF. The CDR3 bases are TGTGCCAGCAGTGAAGGACTAGTGACAGATACGCAGTATTTT.